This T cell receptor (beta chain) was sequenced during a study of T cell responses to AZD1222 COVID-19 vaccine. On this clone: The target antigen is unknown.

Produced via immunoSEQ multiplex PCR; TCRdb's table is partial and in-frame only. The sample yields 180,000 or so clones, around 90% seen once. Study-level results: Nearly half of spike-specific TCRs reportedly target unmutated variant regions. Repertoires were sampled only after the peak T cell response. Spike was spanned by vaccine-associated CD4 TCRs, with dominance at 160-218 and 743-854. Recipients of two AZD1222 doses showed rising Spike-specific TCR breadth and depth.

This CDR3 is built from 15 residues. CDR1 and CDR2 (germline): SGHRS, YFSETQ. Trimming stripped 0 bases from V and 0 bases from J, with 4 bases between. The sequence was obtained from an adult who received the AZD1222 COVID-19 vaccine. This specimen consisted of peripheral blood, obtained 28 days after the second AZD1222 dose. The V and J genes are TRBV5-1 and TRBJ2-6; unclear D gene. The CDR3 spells CASSLDGSGANVLTF. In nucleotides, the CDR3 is TGCGCCAGCAGCTTGGACGGCTCTGGGGCCAACGTCCTGACTTTC.